Listed here are 10 T cell receptor beta chains from one sample, sequenced in a study of cytomegalovirus exposure and HLA in healthy donors. The PCR contained 60 Vbeta and 13 Jbeta primers. Profiling relied on immunoSEQ multiplex PCR, and the TCRdb table lists in-frame clones only, not all of them. The sample contains approximately 100,000 clones, 76% of which appear only once. The material sequenced was PBMCs. The receptor source for this set is a woman aged 45-60 years in good health and CMV-seropositive.

As concerns this clone: Sequence at one end of the junction differs from germline and may be a read error. The chain is built from TRBV5-4 and TRBJ2-6, with D perhaps matching TRBD1 (6 bases). Germline V gene sequence: CDR1 SGHNT, CDR2 YYREEE (reference sequence). The CDR3 extends over 15 amino acids. CDR3 coding DNA: TGTGCCAGCAGCTCGGTTGGGGCAGGGGCCAACGGCCTGACTTTC. Amino acid sequence: CASSSVGAGANGLTF.

V and J are TRBV6-5 and TRBJ1-2, with 10 bases identical to TRBD1. Trimming cost V 0 bases and J 8 bases; bases outside gene matches: 9. The CDR3 totals 16 residues. CDR1 MNHEY and CDR2 SVGAGI come from the germline V gene. The CDR3 loop reads CASSYSPLTGGKGYTF. The CDR3 DNA sequence: TGTGCCAGCAGTTACTCCCCGTTGACAGGGGGCAAGGGCTACACCTTC.

This chain uses TRBV7-8 with TRBJ2-3, with unresolved D. Trimming stripped 1 base from V and 2 bases from J, with 7 bases between. This CDR3 contains 14 residues. Looked up from germline, CDR1 is SGHVS and CDR2 is FQNEAQ. The CDR3 loop reads CASSLEDTTDTQYF. CDR3 nucleotides: TGTGCCAGCAGCTTAGAAGACACCACAGATACGCAGTATTTT.

This sequence joins TRBV29-1 and TRBJ2-1, with 8 bases fitting TRBD2. This CDR3 comprises 15 residues. V gave up 6 bases and J gave up 0 bases; unmatched junction bases: 7. From germline, CDR1 is SQVTM and CDR2 ANQGSEA. The CDR3 loop is CSVGRGGTSYNEQFF. CDR3 DNA: TGCAGCGTCGGGAGGGGGGGGACCTCCTACAATGAGCAGTTCTTC.

The rearrangement joins TRBV7-9 to TRBJ2-1; weak D call: TRBD2 (6 bases). CDR1 is SEHNR and CDR2 is FQNEAQ in the germline V gene (reference sequence). CDR3 length: 15 residues. Trimming took off 7 bases at V and 8 bases at J, with 21 bases between the two ends. The CDR3 DNA sequence: TGTGCCAGCACCTTTGGAGTCGGGAGCCGGGATGAGCAGTTCTTC. This gives the protein CASTFGVGSRDEQFF.

Written as DNA, the CDR3 is TGTGCCAGCAGCCCGGACGGGAGCTCCTACGAGCAGTACTTC. Encoded protein: CASSPDGSSYEQYF. The rearrangement uses TRBV5-4 and TRBJ2-7; weak D call: TRBD2 (6 bases). The V end lost 4 bases, the J end lost 0 bases, and 11 bases lay between the germline ends. CDR1 and CDR2 from the germline V gene are SGHNT and YYREEE (reference sequence). CDR3 length equals 14 residues.

The V gene is TRBV29-1, the J gene TRBJ2-7; a weak D match, TRBD1 (5 bases). CDR3 size: 12 residues. CDR1 is SQVTM and CDR2 is ANQGSEA in the germline V gene. Trimming stripped 3 bases from V and 2 bases from J, with 8 bases between. The CDR3 DNA reads TGCAGCGTTGAGACAGTAGCCTACGAGCAGTACTTC. It yields the protein CSVETVAYEQYF.

The rearrangement links TRBV7-2 to TRBJ2-7; 8 bases agree with TRBD2. V gave up 1 base and J gave up 2 bases; unmatched junction bases: 10. CDR1 and CDR2 from the germline V gene are SGHTA and FQGNSA. This CDR3 comprises 17 residues. The CDR3: CASSLGGLAGLPYEQYF. The CDR3 coding sequence is TGTGCCAGCAGCTTAGGGGGGTTAGCGGGATTGCCCTACGAGCAGTACTTC.

Comment on this clone: An end of the junction does not agree with germline; a read error may underlie this. In DNA form, the CDR3 reads TGTTCCAGCAGCCCTAGAGAGACAGGAGACCTCTCCTACGAGCAGTACTTC. This codes for CSSSPRETGDLSYEQYF. The rearrangement uses TRBV7-9 and TRBJ2-7, with TRBD1 as a possible D gene (6 bases). The length of the CDR3 is 17 residues. Germline V gene sequence: CDR1 SEHNR, CDR2 FQNEAQ (reference sequence). The full variable domain, rest sourced from reference TRBV7-9 and TRBJ2-7, is DTGVSQNPRHKITKRGQNVTFRCDPISEHNRLYWYRQTLGQGPEFLTYFQNEAQLEKSRLLSDRFSAERPKGSFSTLEIQRTEQGDSAMYLCSSSPRETGDLSYEQYFGPGTRLTVT.

This chain joins TRBV28 and TRBJ2-5, with a weak D call TRBD1 (6 bases). Trimming shortened V by 5 bases and J by 0 bases, and 13 bases separated the two germline ends. Germline CDR1 and CDR2: MDHEN and SYDVKM. The CDR3 covers 15 residues. Written as DNA, the CDR3 is TGTGCCAGCAGTGCCGGACAGATGAACCAAGAGACCCAGTACTTC. It codes for CASSAGQMNQETQYF.